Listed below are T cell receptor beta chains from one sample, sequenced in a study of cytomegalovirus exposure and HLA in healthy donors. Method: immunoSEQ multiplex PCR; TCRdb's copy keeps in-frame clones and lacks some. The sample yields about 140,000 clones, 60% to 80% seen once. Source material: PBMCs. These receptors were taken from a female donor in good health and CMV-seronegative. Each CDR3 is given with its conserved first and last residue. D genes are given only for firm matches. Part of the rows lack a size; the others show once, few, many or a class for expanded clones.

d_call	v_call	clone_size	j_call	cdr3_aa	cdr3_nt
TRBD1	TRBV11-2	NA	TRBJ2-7	CASSLVPGGAYEQYF	TGTGCCAGCAGCTTAGTTCCAGGGGGCGCCTACGAGCAGTACTTC
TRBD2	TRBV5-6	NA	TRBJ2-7	CASSLAGRANEQYF	TGTGCCAGCAGCTTGGCTGGGAGGGCGAACGAGCAGTACTTC
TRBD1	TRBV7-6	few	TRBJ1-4	CASSLGTGLQEKLFF	TGTGCCAGCAGCTTAGGGACAGGGCTTCAGGAAAAACTGTTTTTT
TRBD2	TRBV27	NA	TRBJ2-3	CASGTSGGPSTDTQYF	TGTGCCAGCGGGACTAGCGGGGGGCCTAGCACAGATACGCAGTATTTT
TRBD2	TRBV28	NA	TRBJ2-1	CASSSRLAGGRYNEQFF	TGTGCCAGCAGTTCCCGACTAGCGGGAGGGCGCTACAATGAGCAGTTCTTC
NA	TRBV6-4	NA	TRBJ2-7	CASSVGPAYEQYF	TGTGCCAGCAGTGTGGGGCCAGCGTACGAGCAGTACTTC
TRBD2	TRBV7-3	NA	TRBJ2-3	CASSFTSGGSDTQYF	TGTGCCAGCAGCTTCACTAGCGGGGGGTCAGATACGCAGTATTTT
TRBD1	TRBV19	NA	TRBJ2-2	CASSPGTGAGELFF	TGTGCCAGTAGTCCCGGGACAGGGGCCGGGGAGCTGTTTTTT
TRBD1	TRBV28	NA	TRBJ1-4	CASLTGTDMEKLFF	TGTGCCAGCCTAACCGGGACAGACATGGAAAAACTGTTTTTT
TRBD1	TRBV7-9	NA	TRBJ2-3	CASSRTGGGTDTQYF	TGTGCCAGCAGCCGGACAGGGGGCGGCACAGATACGCAGTATTTT
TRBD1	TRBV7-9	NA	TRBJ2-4	CASSSLWDRVGTKNIQYF	TGTGCCAGCAGCTCTCTTTGGGACAGGGTTGGGACCAAGAACATTCAGTACTTC
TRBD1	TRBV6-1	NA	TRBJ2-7	CASSWTGTHEQYF	TGTGCCAGCAGTTGGACAGGGACCCACGAGCAGTACTTC
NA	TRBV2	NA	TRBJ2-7	CASSVRYEQYF	TGTGCCAGCAGTGTACGGTACGAGCAGTACTTC
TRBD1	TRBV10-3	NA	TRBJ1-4	CAIRVDRPGEKLFF	TGTGCCATCCGGGTGGACAGGCCGGGTGAAAAACTGTTTTTT
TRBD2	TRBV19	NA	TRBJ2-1	CASSASSGSAQFF	TGTGCCAGTAGTGCGTCTAGCGGGAGCGCGCAGTTCTTC
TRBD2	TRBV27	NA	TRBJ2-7	CASSLFPSGGHYEQYF	TGTGCCAGCAGTTTATTCCCCAGCGGGGGACACTACGAGCAGTACTTC
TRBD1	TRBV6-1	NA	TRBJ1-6	CASSQDRVNSPLHF	TGTGCCAGCAGTCAGGACAGGGTGAATTCACCCCTCCACTTT
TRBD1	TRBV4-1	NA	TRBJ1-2	CASSPALQGIYGYTF	TGCGCCAGCAGCCCAGCCTTACAGGGGATCTATGGCTACACCTTC
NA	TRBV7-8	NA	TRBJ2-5	CASSKTDQETRYF	TGTGCCAGCAGCAAGACAGACCAAGAGACCCGGTACTTC
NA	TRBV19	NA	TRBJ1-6	CASRQTAVKAPLHF	TGTGCCAGTAGACAGACAGCCGTTAAGGCACCCCTCCACTTT
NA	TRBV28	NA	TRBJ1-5	CASNYQPQHF	TGTGCCAGCAACTATCAGCCCCAGCATTTT
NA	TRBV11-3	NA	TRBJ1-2	CASSFTGQNNYGYTF	TGTGCCAGCAGCTTTACGGGACAAAACAACTATGGCTACACCTTC
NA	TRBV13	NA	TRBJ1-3	CASSELGVSEAGNTIYF	TGTGCCAGCAGCGAGCTTGGGGTTAGCGAGGCTGGAAACACCATATATTTT
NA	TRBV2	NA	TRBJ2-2	CASSVQAGGELFF	TGTGCCAGCAGTGTCCAGGCTGGGGGGGAGCTGTTTTTT